Below, one T cell receptor beta chain is given with its context. Its target is not known. This entry is derived from a study of Tregs in tolerant kidney transplant recipients. Germline CDR1 MNHEY, CDR2 SVGAGI. Trimming removed 5 bases from V and 4 bases from J, with 14 bases in between. The CDR3 runs to 14 residues. The nonmyeloablative bone marrow transplants came from related graft donors, with transient mixed chimerism. Study-wide findings and caveats: In tolerant patients, donor-specific Tregs outgrew total Tregs, suggesting antigen-driven expansion. Few patients were studied, so findings need validation in larger groups. No direct test of biological reproducibility was done here. Expanding Tregs on activated donor B cells appeared to best identify donor-specific TCRbeta clones.

TCRdb's table, derived via immunoSEQ multiplex PCR, lists solely in-frame clones and lacks some. Of roughly 52,000 clones detected, roughly nine tenths appear once; the ten largest clones hold roughly 15%. The receptor's source is a human patient who received a combined kidney and bone marrow transplant. Some T cells may originate from the graft donor. The chain is built from TRBV6-5 and TRBJ1-1; maybe TRBD1 (6 bases). The sequencing used CD8+ T cells from blood (PBMCs), collected 24 months after the transplant. The DNA for the CDR3 is TGTGCCAGCAGTCCAATGGCGACAGGCACTGAAGCTTTCTTT. Its protein is CASSPMATGTEAFF.